Detailed here is one T cell receptor beta chain. Its matching antigen is unknown. The protocol was immunoSEQ multiplex PCR, while the TCRdb copy is restricted to in-frame clones and leaves out a portion. The repertoire includes over 90,000 clones, about 91% of them detected once, and around 0.5% sits in the top ten. The sample originates from a study of graft-versus-host responses after intestinal transplantation. About the study: Multivisceral, liver-intestinal, or isolated intestinal grafts went to recipients. The recipients all started with anti-thymocyte globulin induction and then took tacrolimus and steroids for two to four years.

Notes on the study in general: Peak GvH clone levels in circulation were associated with early post-transplant HvG declines.

Germline CDR1 reads MDHEN; CDR2 reads SYDVKM. The CDR3 spans 16 residues. Trimming took 6 bases from V and 1 from J; bases not matched to a gene: 10. Material: unstimulated CD8+ T cells sorted from spleen or lymph node cells, obtained before intestinal transplant. The receptor was isolated from a human donor who received an intestinal transplant. The rearrangement uses TRBV28 and TRBJ1-1; 8 bases align to TRBD1. The CDR3 DNA sequence: TGTGCCAGCAGCGGAGGACAGGGACTAACGAACACTGAAGCTTTCTTT. Protein sequence: CASSGGQGLTNTEAFF.